One sample yielded the 27 T cell receptor beta chains listed below, sequenced in a study of beta chain features in type 1 diabetes. Study-wide findings and caveats: For Type 1 diabetes patients, all four CD4+ subsets carried TCRB CDR3s that were moderately but significantly shorter.

No antigen has been identified for these receptors. The isolated RNA, all of it, was reverse transcribed, so expressed TCRB transcripts were what got sequenced. TCRdb keeps only in-frame clones here, not all; method: immunoSEQ multiplex PCR. The sample contains fewer than 400,000 clones, roughly 9% of which appear only once. The sample was central memory CD4+ T cells from blood. Receptor source: a man aged 25-45 years with type 1 diabetes.

This clone has at least ten counts. Other DNA sequences in the same sample also yield this CDR3. V gene TRBV7-9 combines with J gene TRBJ1-1; D unclear. Germline loops: CDR1 SEHNR, CDR2 FQNEAQ (reference sequence). V lost 5 bases to trimming and J lost 1 base, with 11 bases between them. The length of the CDR3 is 14 residues. Written as DNA, the CDR3 is TGTGCCAGCAGCCTAAAGGGTGCGAACACTGAAGCTTTCTTT. The encoded protein is CASSLKGANTEAFF.

On this clone: The same CDR3 also results from other DNA sequences found in this sample. The chain carries TRBV7-2 and TRBJ2-2; no clear D gene. V was pared by 0 bases and J by 5 bases, with 7 bases between. The germline CDR1 and CDR2 sequences are SGHTA and FQGNSA. The CDR3 is made up of 14 amino acids. CDR3 residues: CASSLAGGTGELFF. The CDR3 bases are TGTGCCAGCAGCTTAGCCGGTGGAACCGGGGAGCTGTTTTTT.

This clone was detected only a few times. The V gene is TRBV18, the J gene TRBJ1-4; unclear D gene. Trimming stripped 4 bases from V and 0 bases from J, with 12 bases between. Germline loops: CDR1 KGHSH, CDR2 LQKENI. This CDR3 is 16 amino acids long. This chain's CDR3 is CASSRSSPATNEKLFF. As DNA, the CDR3 is TGTGCCAGCTCACGCAGCTCACCCGCAACTAATGAAAAACTGTTTTTT. The complete variable domain, with remaining parts taken from reference TRBV18 and TRBJ1-4, reads NAGVMQNPRHLVRRRGQEARLRCSPMKGHSHVYWYRQLPEEGLKFMVYLQKENIIDESGMPKERFSAEFPKEGPSILRIQQVVRGDSAAYFCASSRSSPATNEKLFFGSGTQLSVL.

This clone was observed many times. The rearrangement uses TRBV7-8 and TRBJ2-3, with D perhaps TRBD2 (5 bases). Looked up from germline, CDR1 is SGHVS and CDR2 is FQNEAQ. This CDR3 contains 14 residues. The ends were cut back, 5 bases at V and 4 bases at J, with 13 bases in the middle. DNA for the CDR3: TGTGCCAGCAGCCCCGGCGGGCCCGCAGATACGCAGTATTTT. This translates into CASSPGGPADTQYF.

The gene calls are TRBV6-5 and TRBJ2-3, with 10 bases fitting TRBD1. The CDR3 sequence is 15 residues long. CDR1 and CDR2 (germline): MNHEY, SVGAGI. V lost 8 bases, J lost 5 bases, and 10 bases stayed unmatched. In nucleotides, the CDR3 is TGTGCCAGCGCCCGGGACAGGGGTGGGTTAGATACGCAGTATTTT. Translated: CASARDRGGLDTQYF.

In the case of this clone: Other DNA sequences in the sample encode the same CDR3. The chain links TRBV9 to TRBJ2-3, with D uncertain. The CDR3 loop spans 15 amino acids. The V end lost 0 bases, the J end lost 2 bases, and 10 bases lay between the germline ends. The germline V gene encodes CDR1 SGDLS and CDR2 YYNGEE. The CDR3 reads CASSVDQDPTDTQYF. CDR3 sequence (DNA): TGTGCCAGCAGCGTAGATCAGGACCCCACAGATACGCAGTATTTT.

The chain recombines TRBV5-1 with TRBJ1-2; D remains unclear. The germline V gene encodes CDR1 SGHRS and CDR2 YFSETQ. The CDR3 runs to 12 residues. V was trimmed by 10 bases and J by 5 bases, leaving 15 bases between them. For the CDR3, the DNA is TGCGCCTCCGCCGGGCAGGAGTATGGCTACACCTTC. It translates to CASAGQEYGYTF. Complete variable domain (other parts from reference TRBV5-1 and TRBJ1-2): KAGVTQTPRYLIKTRGQQVTLSCSPISGHRSVSWYQQTPGQGLQFLFEYFSETQRNKGNFPGRFSGRQFSNSRSEMNVSTLELGDSALYLCASAGQEYGYTFGSGTRLTVV.

The gene calls are TRBV5-8 and TRBJ1-6; D call uncertain. Germline V CDR1 and CDR2: SGHTS, YDEGEE. CDR3 size: 15 residues. Trimming cost V 1 base and J 2 bases, with 7 bases left between them. CDR3 amino acids: CASSLIQTYNSPLHF. CDR3 in DNA: TGTGCCAGCAGCTTGATCCAGACCTATAATTCACCCCTCCACTTT.

Here the CDR3 reads CSVNYYGGQGGYEQYF. The CDR3 coding sequence is TGCAGCGTTAACTATTACGGAGGGCAGGGGGGATACGAGCAGTACTTC. J is TRBJ2-5 and V is TRBV29-1, with TRBD1 as a possible D gene (7 bases). Matching the DNA end better, TRBJ2-7 makes the J call doubtful. The CDR3 sequence is 16 residues long. Per the germline V gene, CDR1 is SQVTM and CDR2 is ANQGSEA.

This clone was seen only a few times. V is TRBV7-2 and J is TRBJ1-1; unclear D gene. The CDR3 is 14 residues long. Germline CDR1 and CDR2: SGHTA and FQGNSA. With 4 bases removed from V and 4 bases from J, the gap between germline ends came to 13 bases. CDR3 sequence (DNA): TGTGCCAGCAGCTCCTCGTCGGGCGGCACTGAAGCTTTCTTT. Protein product: CASSSSSGGTEAFF.

The CDR3 bases are TGTGCCAGCAGTACAGGGAGGAACCAAGAGACCCAGTACTTC. Its protein product is CASSTGRNQETQYF. The chain couples TRBV6-6 to TRBJ2-5; D tentatively reads TRBD1 or TRBD2 (6 bases each). The CDR3 spans 14 residues. V was trimmed by 5 bases and J by 0 bases, leaving 10 bases between them. The germline V gene has CDR1 MNHNY and CDR2 SVGAGI (reference sequence).

This clone came up a few times. This chain uses TRBV5-1 with TRBJ2-5; D possibly matches TRBD1 or TRBD2 (5 bases each). The CDR3 has 16 residues. Germline CDR1 SGHRS, CDR2 YFSETQ. V gave up 4 bases and J gave up 1 base, with 17 bases separating them. CDR3 nucleotide sequence: TGCGCCAGCAGCACCGACCGCAGGGCGGGCCAAGAGACCCAGTACTTC. Its translation: CASSTDRRAGQETQYF.

A few counts support this clone. This chain joins TRBV5-1 and TRBJ2-7, with 8 nucleotides matching TRBD2. The CDR3 extends over 14 amino acids. Germline V gene lookup returns CDR1 SGHRS and CDR2 YFSETQ. With 0 bases clipped from V and 5 bases from J, the junction kept 4 bases outside the gene matches. The CDR3 DNA reads TGCGCCAGCAGCTTGGTTTTGACTAGCGACGAGCAGTACTTC. Protein sequence: CASSLVLTSDEQYF.

The V call is TRBV7-2, the J call TRBJ2-7; the D gene is possibly TRBD1 (6 bases). Germline-derived CDR1 and CDR2 are SGHTA and FQGNSA. The germline V and J ends were trimmed by 1 base and 0 bases, with 13 bases remaining between them. The CDR3 contains 16 residues. CDR3 in DNA: TGTGCCAGCAGCTTAGTAGTCGGGACATACTCCTACGAGCAGTACTTC. Translating gives CASSLVVGTYSYEQYF.

The chain carries TRBV7-2 and TRBJ1-2, with 10 bases aligning to TRBD1. Trimming cost V 3 bases and J 4 bases; bases outside gene matches: 8. The CDR3 runs to 16 residues. The V gene's germline CDR1 is SGHTA and CDR2 FQGNSA. The CDR3 bases are TGTGCCAGCAGCTTTACCGGGACAGGGGTAGGCTATGGCTACACCTTC. It codes for CASSFTGTGVGYGYTF.

There are a few counts of this clone. The chain recombines TRBV7-9 with TRBJ2-4; TRBD1 is a possible D gene (6 bases). V was shortened by 5 bases and J by 5 bases, with 13 bases between the two germline ends. Germline V lookup: CDR1 SEHNR, CDR2 FQNEAQ (reference sequence). The CDR3 runs to 14 residues. The CDR3 bases are TGTGCCAGCAGCGACACAGGGCGACAAAACATTCAGTACTTC. Its protein product is CASSDTGRQNIQYF.

This sequence joins TRBV9 and TRBJ2-3, with 12 bases identical to TRBD2. The CDR3 is made up of 17 amino acids. Germline loops: CDR1 SGDLS, CDR2 YYNGEE. The V and J ends lost 4 bases and 0 bases, in that order; junction bases with no gene match: 6. CDR3 sequence: CASSPGLAGFSTDTQYF. CDR3 bases: TGTGCCAGCAGCCCCGGACTAGCGGGGTTTAGCACAGATACGCAGTATTTT.

V is TRBV18 and J is TRBJ2-5; D is uncertain. There are 15 residues in the CDR3. CDR1 and CDR2 from the germline V gene are KGHSH and LQKENI. V lost 3 bases, J lost 0 bases, and 11 bases lay in between. The CDR3 here is CASSPASLYQETQYF. The CDR3 region has the DNA TGTGCCAGCTCACCCGCGTCCTTGTACCAAGAGACCCAGTACTTC.

This clone was seen a handful of times. This chain links TRBV9 with TRBJ1-1; D gene uncertain. Germline V gene lookup returns CDR1 SGDLS and CDR2 YYNGEE. Trimming shortened V by 0 bases and J by 5 bases, and 11 bases separated the two germline ends. The CDR3 runs 14 residues. The CDR3 loop is CASSVVAAATEAFF. CDR3 nucleotide sequence: TGTGCCAGCAGCGTAGTAGCAGCCGCGACTGAAGCTTTCTTT.

The chain uses TRBV5-6 and TRBJ2-2; 9 bases are a match to TRBD2. Trimming at V came to 2 bases and at J to 4 bases, leaving 6 bases not matched to a gene. Looked up from germline, CDR1 is SGHDT and CDR2 is YYEEEE. This CDR3 has 16 residues. The CDR3 is CASSFLPSGATGELFF. Here the CDR3 DNA reads TGTGCCAGCAGCTTTCTGCCTAGCGGGGCCACCGGGGAGCTGTTTTTT.

This clone was found many times. The chain employs TRBV7-2 and TRBJ2-1, with a weak D call TRBD2 (5 bases). There are 14 residues in the CDR3. The germline V gene has CDR1 SGHTA and CDR2 FQGNSA. V shed 3 bases and J shed 6 bases, with 12 bases lying between them. For the CDR3, the DNA is TGTGCCAGCAGCTTCGGGCTAGCCAGCAATGAGCAGTTCTTC. The encoded protein is CASSFGLASNEQFF.

The J gene is TRBJ1-5, the V gene TRBV6-5; TRBD1 is a possible D gene (5 bases). V gave up 6 bases and J gave up 0 bases, with 12 bases separating them. CDR1 and CDR2 (germline): MNHEY, SVGAGI. This CDR3 is built from 15 residues. CDR3 sequence reads: CASRRDGDSNQPQHF. Written as DNA, the CDR3 is TGTGCCAGCAGGCGGGACGGAGATAGCAATCAGCCCCAGCATTTT.

The V gene is TRBV5-1, the J gene TRBJ1-6, with a weak D call TRBD1 (5 bases). Deletions cut 0 bases from V and 10 bases from J, with 14 bases between. CDR1 and CDR2 from the germline V gene are SGHRS and YFSETQ. This CDR3 is 15 amino acids long. CDR3 bases: TGCGCCAGCAGCTTGGAGGGGAGGCCAGAATCACCCCTCCACTTT. It translates to CASSLEGRPESPLHF.

About this clone: In the same sample, other DNA sequences code for this CDR3. The chain has TRBV20-1 and TRBJ1-1, with 8 bases aligning to TRBD1. The CDR3 totals 11 residues. Germline V lookup: CDR1 DFQATT, CDR2 SNEGSKA (reference sequence). V lost 6 bases to trimming and J lost 5 bases; unmatched junction nucleotides: 2. This chain's CDR3 is CSAYRGTEAFF. CDR3 coding DNA: TGCAGTGCGTACAGGGGGACTGAAGCTTTCTTT.

This clone was detected a few times. In nucleotides, the CDR3 is TGTGCCACCAGCAGAGATGAAACTAGCGGTTTGGGGGAGACCCAGTACTTC. Its translation is CATSRDETSGLGETQYF. The chain combines TRBV15 with TRBJ2-5; 8 bases agree with TRBD2. The length of the CDR3 is 17 residues. Germline CDR1 is LNHNV and CDR2 is YYDKDF (reference sequence). Trimming cost V 0 bases and J 5 bases; bases outside gene matches: 11.

The chain couples TRBV2 to TRBJ1-2; D remains unclear. The CDR3 contains 15 residues. V was clipped by 6 bases and J by 6 bases, with 20 bases between them. The germline V gene encodes CDR1 SNHLY and CDR2 FYNNEI. The CDR3: CASRAREESGDGYTF. The CDR3 DNA is TGTGCCAGCAGGGCTCGGGAAGAATCTGGGGATGGCTACACCTTC.

The chain joins TRBV9 to TRBJ2-5, with a tentative D call TRBD1 (6 bases). Per germline, CDR1 SGDLS and CDR2 YYNGEE. CDR3 length: 15 residues. V was shortened by 0 bases and J by 0 bases, with 9 bases between the two germline ends. The CDR3 sequence is CASSVGGQYQETQYF. CDR3 coding DNA: TGTGCCAGCAGCGTAGGAGGACAGTACCAAGAGACCCAGTACTTC.